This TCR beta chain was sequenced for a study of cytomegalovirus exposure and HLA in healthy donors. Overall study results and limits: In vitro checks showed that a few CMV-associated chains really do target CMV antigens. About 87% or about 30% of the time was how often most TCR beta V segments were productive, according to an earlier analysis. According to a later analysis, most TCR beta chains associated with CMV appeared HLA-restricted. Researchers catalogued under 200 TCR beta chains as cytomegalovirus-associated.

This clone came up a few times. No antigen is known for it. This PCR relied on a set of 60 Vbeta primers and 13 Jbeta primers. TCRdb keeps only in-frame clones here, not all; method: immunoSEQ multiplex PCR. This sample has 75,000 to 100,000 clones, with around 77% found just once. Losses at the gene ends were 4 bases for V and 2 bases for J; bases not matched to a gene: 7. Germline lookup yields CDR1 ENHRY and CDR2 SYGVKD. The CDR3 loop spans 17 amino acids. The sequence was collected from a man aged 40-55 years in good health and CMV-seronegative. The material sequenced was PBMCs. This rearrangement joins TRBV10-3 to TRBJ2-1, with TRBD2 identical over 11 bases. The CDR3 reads CAISGGTSGNPYNEQFF. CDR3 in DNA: TGTGCCATCAGTGGCGGGACTAGCGGTAACCCCTACAATGAGCAGTTCTTC.